A single T cell receptor (beta chain) is shown here with its context. Its antigen remains undetermined. No base-level quality is on record; no much larger clone is a single base apart. V sheds 7 bases and J sheds 7 bases, leaving 20 bases between their ends. The germline V gene specifies MNHNS as CDR1 and SASEGT as CDR2. The CDR3 has 14 amino acids, counting the end cysteine and phenylalanine. Only the CDR3 region is kept as DNA, spanning 42 bases read in frame from base 1. Peripheral blood CD8+ and CD4+ T cells from healthy donors, Susac syndrome patients and multiple sclerosis patients were profiled by high-throughput TCR beta sequencing. The Susac syndrome patients fulfilled recently defined diagnostic criteria for definite or probable disease. CD8+ TEMRA cells were enriched by FACS, while bulk CD8+ and CD4+ T cells were purified by magnetic negative isolation. Blood was drawn into EDTA tubes, processed within 24 hours, and PBMCs were isolated by density gradient centrifugation. PBMCs intended for TCR sequencing were frozen in liquid nitrogen and were later thawed in a 37 degrees C water bath. A purity of at least 90% was achieved for sorted or isolated CD4+, CD8+ and CD8+ TEMRA cells.

This entry comes from a study of CD8 T cells in Susac syndrome (dated by TCRdb to the late 2010s). Notes on the research overall: Of the Susac syndrome patients who were sequenced, over five had clinically active disease and eight were in clinical remission. Susac syndrome patients were therapy-naive, on corticosteroids (some also receiving IVIg), or on IVIg alone at blood withdrawal. Whether CD8+ T cell activation and differentiation in Susac syndrome was antigen driven was tested using repertoire sequencing. On the study overall, not on this receptor specifically: The number of individuals in the TCR sequencing and HLA analysis was recognized as being relatively small. In the CD4+ T cell repertoire of Susac syndrome patients, clonal expansion was not detected.

RNA was extracted with the RNeasy kit and about 0.45 to 1 ug was reverse transcribed using random hexamers. The immunoSEQ multiplex PCR assay, which covers 54 Vbeta and 13 Jbeta segments, was used to amplify TCR beta CDR3 regions. PCR amplification bias was corrected by using a synthetic template baseline for primer optimization and computational correction. Per the authors' processing: Only productive sequences were kept, with reads annotated to V, D and J genes according to IMGT and analyzed in immunoSEQ Analyzer. To calculate clonality, Shannon entropy was normalized by log2 of the number of productive unique sequences and then subtracted from one. For each patient and control, public and private clones were evaluated within the 100 most prevalent clones. Clones were defined as Susac-specific when absent from the healthy and MS cohorts, from fewer than 1,300 published viral clones and from other ImmuneACCESS disease sequences. TCRdb redid the processing of the public reads, applying fastp at Q25 and MiXCR, and retained in-frame beta chains. Each CDR3 protein gets just one entry, which takes the most common genes and DNA from the rows behind it. These V and J calls derive from TCRdb rather than the authors' analysis. The sample table shows approximately 180,000 distinct CDR3 sequences, and 90% to 95% are seen once. The top ten clonotypes cover 0.087% of the sample.

Sequencing was carried out using CD4+ T cells from PBMCs. This receptor was taken from a human donor with Susac syndrome. This chain joins TRBV6-1 to TRBJ2-7; TRBD1 is perhaps the D gene, given 6 matching bases. The nucleotides are TGTGCCAGCACCCTGGGACACTCCCCGCGGGAGCAGTACTTC. The translation is CASTLGHSPREQYF.